This is a list of T cell receptor beta chains from one sample in a study of T cell responses to AZD1222 COVID-19 vaccine. This table comes from immunoSEQ multiplex PCR, and its TCRdb copy is limited to in-frame clones, with some not included. The sample shows approximately 100,000 clones, approximately 93% of them seen only once. The sequences come from peripheral blood, collected on day 0 of AZD1222 vaccination. The receptor set was obtained from an adult in good health. CDR3s include the opening cysteine and the closing phenylalanine or tryptophan. D genes are given only for firm matches. Rows may omit the clone size; those that give it use once, few, many or a size class.

j_call | d_call | clone_size | v_call | cdr3_nt | cdr3_aa
TRBJ1-1 | . | . | TRBV4-1 | TGCGCCAGCAGCCAAGTGGTACAGGGAAACACTGAAGCTTTCTTT | CASSQVVQGNTEAFF
TRBJ2-1 | . | . | TRBV5-4 | TGTGCCAGCAGCTTGACCAGGGGACTCAGTAAATACAATGAGCAGTTCTTC | CASSLTRGLSKYNEQFF
TRBJ1-4 | . | . | TRBV12-5 | TGTGCTAGTGGTTTGGGTGAGGTGGCAACTAATGAAAAACTGTTTTTT | CASGLGEVATNEKLFF
TRBJ2-2 | . | . | TRBV7-2 | TGTGCCAGCAGCTTAATTCGCTCAACCGGGGAGCTGTTTTTT | CASSLIRSTGELFF
TRBJ1-6 | TRBD1 | . | TRBV6-6 | TGTGCCAGCAGTTACTCCGGACAGGGCTATTCACCCCTCCACTTT | CASSYSGQGYSPLHF
TRBJ2-2 | . | few | TRBV30 | TGTGCCTGGACTCGCGGGCCAAACACCGGGGAGCTGTTTTTT | CAWTRGPNTGELFF
TRBJ1-6 | . | . | TRBV6-5 | TGTGCCAGCAGGATAGACACCCATAATTCACCCCTCCACTTT | CASRIDTHNSPLHF
TRBJ2-1 | TRBD2 | . | TRBV19 | TGTGCCAGTACCAGACTAGCGGGGGCCTACAATGAGCAGTTCTTC | CASTRLAGAYNEQFF
TRBJ1-5 | . | . | TRBV7-2 | TGTGCCAGCAGCCGCTCGGGACGGGGTAGCAATCAGCCCCAGCATTTT | CASSRSGRGSNQPQHF
TRBJ1-2 | . | . | TRBV4-3 | TGCGCCAGCAGCCAAGGATTCCAGTCGGATGGCTACACCTTC | CASSQGFQSDGYTF
TRBJ1-4 | TRBD1 | . | TRBV2 | TGTGCCAGCAGTGAAGAGCAGGGGGCTGGTGAAAAACTGTTTTTT | CASSEEQGAGEKLFF
TRBJ2-5 | TRBD2 | . | TRBV6-1 | TGTGCCAGCAGTGATTTCTCGGGACTAGCGGGAGAGTACCAAGAGACCCAGTACTTC | CASSDFSGLAGEYQETQYF
TRBJ1-1 | TRBD1 | . | TRBV30 | TGTGCCAGGGGGCGCGGAACTGAAGCTTTCTTT | CARGRGTEAFF
TRBJ2-7 | . | . | TRBV4-3 | TGCGCCAGCAGCCGCCGGGAATTTGGGGACGAGCAGTACTTC | CASSRREFGDEQYF
TRBJ1-5 | TRBD1 | . | TRBV6-5 | TGTGCCAGCAGTCGACAGGGGGCCCAGCCCCAGCATTTT | CASSRQGAQPQHF
TRBJ1-5 | . | . | TRBV19 | TGTGCCAGTACATGGGCAGCAACTCAGCCCCAGCATTTT | CASTWAATQPQHF
TRBJ2-3 | TRBD2 | . | TRBV7-3 | TGTGCCAGCAGCTCAAGAGGGACTAGCGGCACAGATACGCAGTATTTT | CASSSRGTSGTDTQYF
TRBJ1-2 | . | . | TRBV27 | TGTGCCAGCAGCCCCCCTCCGGGCCTGAGGGGCTATGGCTACACCTTC | CASSPPPGLRGYGYTF
TRBJ1-3 | TRBD1 | . | TRBV12-3/TRBV12-4 | TGTGCCACCAGGGACAGCTCTGGAAACACCATATATTTT | CATRDSSGNTIYF
TRBJ1-6 | . | . | TRBV28 | TGTGCCAGCAGTTTTTCACAGCCCTCAGTCCCCCTCCACTTT | CASSFSQPSVPLHF
TRBJ2-7 | TRBD2 | . | TRBV3-1/TRBV3-2 | TGTGCCAGCAGCCAAGGACTAGCGGGTCTAAGCGAGCAGTACTTC | CASSQGLAGLSEQYF
TRBJ1-2 | TRBD1 | . | TRBV30 | TGTGCCTGGAAAAACCAGGGGGCTGTATATGGCTACACCTTC | CAWKNQGAVYGYTF
TRBJ2-7 | TRBD1 | . | TRBV4-3 | TGCGCCAGCAGCCCCCACGTAGGACAGGGCTACGAGCAGTACTTC | CASSPHVGQGYEQYF
TRBJ1-1 | TRBD1 | . | TRBV6-5 | TGTGCCAGCAGCCTCATACAGGGGGAAGCTTTCTTT | CASSLIQGEAFF
TRBJ2-7 | . | . | TRBV7-2 | TGTGCCAGCAGCTACTACACCTACGAGCAGTACTTC | CASSYYTYEQYF
TRBJ2-7 | . | . | TRBV28 | TGTGCCAGCAAGGATTACTCCTACGAGCAGTACTTC | CASKDYSYEQYF
TRBJ2-4 | . | . | TRBV11-3 | TGTGCCAGCAGCCTCGATAACGGAAACATTCAGTACTTC | CASSLDNGNIQYF
TRBJ1-1 | . | . | TRBV5-6 | TGTGCCAGCAGCTTCCGCGGGGGCAAGCACACTGAAGCTTTCTTT | CASSFRGGKHTEAFF
TRBJ1-4 | . | . | TRBV5-3 | TGTGCCAGAAGCACGGGACGGAATGAAAAACTGTTTTTT | CARSTGRNEKLFF
TRBJ2-7 | . | . | TRBV19 | TGTGCCAGTAGTACCGGCTACGCGCAGTACTTC | CASSTGYAQYF
TRBJ1-5 | . | . | TRBV7-9 | TGTGCCAGCAGCTCGCCTGCTGAGAGCAATCAGCCCCAGCATTTT | CASSSPAESNQPQHF
TRBJ1-1 | TRBD1 | . | TRBV11-2 | TGTGCCAGCAGCTTAGTAATAATACAGGGGTGGACTGAAGCTTTCTTT | CASSLVIIQGWTEAFF
TRBJ1-6 | . | once | TRBV7-9 | TGTGCCAGCAGCTTAGCACCTCGGGGGAATTCACCCCTCCACTTT | CASSLAPRGNSPLHF
TRBJ2-2 | . | . | TRBV6-5 | TGTGCCAGCAGTTACTCGAGCGGGTCGGGGACCGGGGAGCTGTTTTTT | CASSYSSGSGTGELFF
TRBJ1-1 | TRBD1 | . | TRBV30 | TGTGCCTGGAGTGAATACAGGGGAACTGAAGCTTTCTTT | CAWSEYRGTEAFF
TRBJ2-7 | . | once | TRBV5-6 | TGTGCCAGCAGCCGCCTAGGGACCTCCTACGAGCAGTACTTC | CASSRLGTSYEQYF
TRBJ1-5 | . | . | TRBV4-1 | TGCGCCAGCAGCCAACCGGACAGTTATAGCAATCAGCCCCAGCATTTT | CASSQPDSYSNQPQHF
TRBJ1-6 | . | few | TRBV7-2 | TGTGCCAGCAGCTTAGCCTCCTATAATTCACCCCTCCACTTT | CASSLASYNSPLHF
TRBJ2-1 | . | . | TRBV6-2/TRBV6-3 | TGTGCCAGCAGTTCCTTGCGGGGAAGCGCAAAGACCTACAATGAGCAGTTCTTC | CASSSLRGSAKTYNEQFF
TRBJ1-1 | . | . | TRBV6-6 | TGTGCCAGCAGGTCGGCCCCTGAAGCTTTCTTT | CASRSAPEAFF